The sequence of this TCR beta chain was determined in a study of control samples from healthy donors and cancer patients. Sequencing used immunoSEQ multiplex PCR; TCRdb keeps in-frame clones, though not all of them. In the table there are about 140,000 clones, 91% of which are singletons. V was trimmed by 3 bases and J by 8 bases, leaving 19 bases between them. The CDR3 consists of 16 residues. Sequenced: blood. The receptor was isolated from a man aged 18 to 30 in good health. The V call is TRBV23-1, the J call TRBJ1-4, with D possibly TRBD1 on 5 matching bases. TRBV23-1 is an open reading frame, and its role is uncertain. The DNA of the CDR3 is TGCGCCAGCAGTCAGTTCCCGGGACCGGGGTTCGAAAAACTGTTTTTT. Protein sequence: CASSQFPGPGFEKLFF.